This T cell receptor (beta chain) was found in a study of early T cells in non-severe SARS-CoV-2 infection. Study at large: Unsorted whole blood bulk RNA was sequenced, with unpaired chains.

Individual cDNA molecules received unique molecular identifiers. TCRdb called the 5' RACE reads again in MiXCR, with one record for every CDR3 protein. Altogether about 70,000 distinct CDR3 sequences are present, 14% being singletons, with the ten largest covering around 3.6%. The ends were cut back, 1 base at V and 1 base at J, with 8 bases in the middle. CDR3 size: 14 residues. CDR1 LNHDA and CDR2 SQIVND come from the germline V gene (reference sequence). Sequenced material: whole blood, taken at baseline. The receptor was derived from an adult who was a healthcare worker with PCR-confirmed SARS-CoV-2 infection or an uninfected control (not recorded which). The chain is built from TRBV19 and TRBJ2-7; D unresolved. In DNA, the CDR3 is TGTGCCAGTAGTATAGCTGCAGGTTCCTACGAGCAGTACTTC. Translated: CASSIAAGSYEQYF.